These T cell receptor beta chains were read from a single sample in a study of T cells after yellow fever vaccination. TCRdb re-called the 5' RACE reads with MiXCR, one entry per CDR3 protein. Among some 320,000 distinct CDR3 sequences, 8.7% were seen once, and the ten largest hold roughly 18%. Sample: PBMCs, taken on the day of the first yellow fever vaccination. The source is a man between 18 and 29 years old who received the YFV17D yellow fever vaccine. Both conserved end residues are part of each CDR3. The order of the fields is J gene, CDR3 length, V gene, clone size, CDR3 protein. Clone size is shown for a subset of rows, as once, few, many or a class of expanded clone.

j_call: TRBJ2-1; cdr3_length: 14; v_call: TRBV27; clone_size: few; cdr3_aa: CASSLQGGGNEQFF
j_call: TRBJ1-6; cdr3_length: 15; v_call: TRBV7-9; clone_size: few; cdr3_aa: CASSLWGGLNSPLHF
j_call: TRBJ2-6; cdr3_length: 15; v_call: TRBV28; clone_size: few; cdr3_aa: CASSLASGGANVLTF
j_call: TRBJ2-3; cdr3_length: 14; v_call: TRBV10-3; clone_size: many; cdr3_aa: CAISEDHYTDTQYF
j_call: TRBJ2-3; cdr3_length: 14; v_call: TRBV10-2; clone_size: few; cdr3_aa: CASRDLAGADTQYF
j_call: TRBJ1-1; cdr3_length: 15; v_call: TRBV12-3/TRBV12-4; clone_size: few; cdr3_aa: CASTPDGGGNTEAFF
j_call: TRBJ1-5; cdr3_length: 13; v_call: TRBV6-6; clone_size: NA; cdr3_aa: CASSYSFSQPQHF
j_call: TRBJ2-3; cdr3_length: 17; v_call: TRBV24-1; clone_size: NA; cdr3_aa: CATSVSGQGAGTDTQYF
j_call: TRBJ2-2; cdr3_length: 14; v_call: TRBV30; clone_size: few; cdr3_aa: CAWSVPPGARELFF
j_call: TRBJ1-6; cdr3_length: 15; v_call: TRBV20-1; clone_size: few; cdr3_aa: CSATRSSSYNSPLHF
j_call: TRBJ2-5; cdr3_length: 17; v_call: TRBV5-1; clone_size: NA; cdr3_aa: CASSRTLAGANQETQYF
j_call: TRBJ2-1; cdr3_length: 14; v_call: TRBV7-9; clone_size: many; cdr3_aa: CASSPSGGAGEQFF
j_call: TRBJ2-5; cdr3_length: 13; v_call: TRBV20-1; clone_size: few; cdr3_aa: CSATGQAQETQYF
j_call: TRBJ2-1; cdr3_length: 15; v_call: TRBV28; clone_size: many; cdr3_aa: CASTLTGGSYNEQFF
j_call: TRBJ1-6; cdr3_length: 12; v_call: TRBV28; clone_size: NA; cdr3_aa: CASSTYNSPLHF
j_call: TRBJ2-3; cdr3_length: 15; v_call: TRBV10-1; clone_size: few; cdr3_aa: CASSTLAGGADTQYF
j_call: TRBJ2-1; cdr3_length: 17; v_call: TRBV6-1; clone_size: few; cdr3_aa: CASTPRFGDRAYNEQFF
j_call: TRBJ2-3; cdr3_length: 14; v_call: TRBV29-1; clone_size: few; cdr3_aa: CSVVGGVSTDTQYF
j_call: TRBJ2-2; cdr3_length: 15; v_call: TRBV12-3/TRBV12-4; clone_size: many; cdr3_aa: CATLPGQDETGELFF
j_call: TRBJ1-2; cdr3_length: 17; v_call: TRBV7-8; clone_size: NA; cdr3_aa: CASSQKTPGQGNYGYTF
j_call: TRBJ1-1; cdr3_length: 14; v_call: TRBV20-1; clone_size: NA; cdr3_aa: CSARRAGRHTEAFF
j_call: TRBJ2-5; cdr3_length: 15; v_call: TRBV5-4; clone_size: NA; cdr3_aa: CASSLLQGGTETQYF
j_call: TRBJ1-2; cdr3_length: 17; v_call: TRBV3-1; clone_size: few; cdr3_aa: CASSQALLGQGYYGYTF
j_call: TRBJ2-1; cdr3_length: 13; v_call: TRBV7-2; clone_size: NA; cdr3_aa: CASSLTGASEQFF
j_call: TRBJ2-2; cdr3_length: 14; v_call: TRBV3-1; clone_size: NA; cdr3_aa: CASRGLDHTGELFF
j_call: TRBJ1-5; cdr3_length: 15; v_call: TRBV20-1; clone_size: NA; cdr3_aa: CSARERHQGGQPQHF
j_call: TRBJ2-7; cdr3_length: 17; v_call: TRBV19; clone_size: few; cdr3_aa: CASSIGGGLGPSYEQYF
j_call: TRBJ2-5; cdr3_length: 13; v_call: TRBV7-9; clone_size: many; cdr3_aa: CASSFPESETQYF
j_call: TRBJ2-7; cdr3_length: 15; v_call: TRBV7-3; clone_size: few; cdr3_aa: CASSPSRPYAYEQYF
j_call: TRBJ1-3; cdr3_length: 15; v_call: TRBV12-3/TRBV12-4; clone_size: NA; cdr3_aa: CASSRTGYHGNTIYF
j_call: TRBJ1-2; cdr3_length: 14; v_call: TRBV6-2/TRBV6-3; clone_size: NA; cdr3_aa: CASSSPGATYGYTF
j_call: TRBJ2-3; cdr3_length: 16; v_call: TRBV7-2; clone_size: many; cdr3_aa: CASSLVASGGDDTQYF
j_call: TRBJ1-1; cdr3_length: 15; v_call: TRBV18; clone_size: few; cdr3_aa: CASSPQQQGGTEAFF
j_call: TRBJ1-4; cdr3_length: 13; v_call: TRBV7-9; clone_size: NA; cdr3_aa: CASTGTGFEKLFF
j_call: TRBJ2-1; cdr3_length: 16; v_call: TRBV15; clone_size: NA; cdr3_aa: CATSRDQGGGYNEQFF
j_call: TRBJ1-6; cdr3_length: 17; v_call: TRBV5-1; clone_size: few; cdr3_aa: CASSLEQGAINNSPLHF
j_call: TRBJ2-5; cdr3_length: 14; v_call: TRBV12-3/TRBV12-4; clone_size: many; cdr3_aa: CASSLFGGPETQYF
j_call: TRBJ2-1; cdr3_length: 15; v_call: TRBV12-3/TRBV12-4; clone_size: many; cdr3_aa: CASVLAGGSYNEQFF
j_call: TRBJ2-2; cdr3_length: 17; v_call: TRBV4-2; clone_size: NA; cdr3_aa: CASSQDQGTGHTGELFF
j_call: TRBJ1-5; cdr3_length: 12; v_call: TRBV12-3/TRBV12-4; clone_size: many; cdr3_aa: CASSPHGQPQHF
j_call: TRBJ2-1; cdr3_length: 15; v_call: TRBV7-2; clone_size: NA; cdr3_aa: CASSPRLGPDNEQFF
j_call: TRBJ1-5; cdr3_length: 18; v_call: TRBV6-1; clone_size: few; cdr3_aa: CASSDATIRSTQAQPQHF
j_call: TRBJ1-6; cdr3_length: 16; v_call: TRBV5-4; clone_size: many; cdr3_aa: CASSLFGARNNSPLHF
j_call: TRBJ2-7; cdr3_length: 14; v_call: TRBV6-1; clone_size: many; cdr3_aa: CASSRRWGADEQYF
j_call: TRBJ1-2; cdr3_length: 17; v_call: TRBV28; clone_size: few; cdr3_aa: CASNLIRDRAANYGYTF
j_call: TRBJ1-1; cdr3_length: 14; v_call: TRBV7-3; clone_size: few; cdr3_aa: CASSLMGVNTEAFF
j_call: TRBJ2-6; cdr3_length: 16; v_call: TRBV5-1; clone_size: few; cdr3_aa: CASSILQGPGANVLTF
j_call: TRBJ2-2; cdr3_length: 16; v_call: TRBV30; clone_size: few; cdr3_aa: CASEEWWGSNTGELFF
j_call: TRBJ2-7; cdr3_length: 17; v_call: TRBV7-2; clone_size: few; cdr3_aa: CASSLALAGGSSYEQYF
j_call: TRBJ1-5; cdr3_length: 15; v_call: TRBV4-3; clone_size: many; cdr3_aa: CASSQDKGAGHPQHF
j_call: TRBJ1-2; cdr3_length: 15; v_call: TRBV24-1; clone_size: few; cdr3_aa: CATSDLQGGTYGYTF
j_call: TRBJ1-1; cdr3_length: 14; v_call: TRBV5-4; clone_size: few; cdr3_aa: CASSFRDRRAEAFF
j_call: TRBJ2-1; cdr3_length: 17; v_call: TRBV5-1; clone_size: NA; cdr3_aa: CASSGALAIAGFNEQFF
j_call: TRBJ2-2; cdr3_length: 15; v_call: TRBV7-3; clone_size: few; cdr3_aa: CASSLTGTNTGELFF
j_call: TRBJ2-2; cdr3_length: 14; v_call: TRBV10-3; clone_size: few; cdr3_aa: CAIIGQPLTGELFF